One and the same sample provided the 7 T cell receptor beta chains below, sequenced in a study of cytomegalovirus exposure and HLA in healthy donors. Researchers ran the PCR with 60 Vbeta and 13 Jbeta primers. Here immunoSEQ multiplex PCR was the method, and the copy in TCRdb shows in-frame clones only, minus some. The table shows over 110,000 clones, with around 78% occurring only once. What was sequenced was PBMCs. The receptors derive from a woman aged 40 to 50 in good health and CMV-seropositive.

The rearrangement joins TRBV13 to TRBJ2-7; possible D gene TRBD1, 6 bases. Trimming took 5 bases from V and 4 from J, leaving 12 bases between them. The V gene's germline CDR1 is PRHDT and CDR2 FYEKMQ (reference sequence). CDR3 length: 13 residues. The CDR3 here is CASSPQGLYEQYF. The CDR3 coding sequence is TGTGCCAGCAGCCCCCAGGGGCTGTACGAGCAGTACTTC. Using reference TRBV13 and TRBJ2-7 for the parts outside the CDR3, the full variable domain is AAGVIQSPRHLIKEKRETATLKCYPIPRHDTVYWYQQGPGQDPQFLISFYEKMQSDKGSIPDRFSAQQFSDYHSELNMSSLELGDSALYFCASSPQGLYEQYFGPGTRLTVT.

The gene calls are TRBV29-1 and TRBJ2-5; a weak D match, TRBD1 (6 bases). Germline V gives CDR1 SQVTM, CDR2 ANQGSEA. V was clipped by 6 bases and J by 13 bases, with 27 bases between them. The CDR3 runs to 14 residues. Here the CDR3 DNA reads TGCAGCGTCTCTGGACAGAGTGATTCCTACGAGCGGTACTTC. It is translated as CSVSGQSDSYERYF.

This clone appeared a few times. The chain joins TRBV18 to TRBJ2-3; no clear D. V was clipped by 3 bases and J by 6 bases, with 10 bases between them. CDR1 and CDR2 from the germline V gene are KGHSH and LQKENI. This CDR3 has 13 residues. CDR3 in DNA: TGTGCCAGCTCACCGACAAATGGCGATACGCAGTATTTT. Translation: CASSPTNGDTQYF.

The gene calls are TRBV11-2 and TRBJ2-7, with 8 bases lining up with TRBD2. Trimming took 1 base from V and 5 from J; bases not matched to a gene: 7. Germline V CDR1 and CDR2: SGHAT, FQNNGV. The CDR3 is 15 amino acids. The CDR3 nucleotides read TGTGCCAGCAGCTTAGTCCCGGGACTAGGTAACGAGCAGTACTTC. Translating gives CASSLVPGLGNEQYF.

The V and J genes are TRBV23-1 and TRBJ2-1; 7 bases are a match to TRBD2. TRBV23-1 is an ORF, and what it does is uncertain. This CDR3 has 17 amino acids. Trimming took 4 bases from V and 5 from J; bases not matched to a gene: 14. The CDR3 loop is CASSRCAFGRGNNEQFF. CDR3 bases: TGCGCCAGCAGTCGGTGCGCCTTTGGGAGGGGAAACAATGAGCAGTTCTTC.

The chain recombines TRBV5-1 with TRBJ2-5, with 9 bases that match TRBD2. The V and J ends lost 0 bases and 2 bases, in that order; junction bases with no gene match: 5. Germline-derived CDR1 and CDR2 are SGHRS and YFSETQ. The CDR3 contains 16 residues. CDR3 nucleotides: TGCGCCAGCAGCTTGGTACTAGCGGGCCTGCAAGAGACCCAGTACTTC. Its protein is CASSLVLAGLQETQYF.

The chain recombines TRBV30 with TRBJ2-2, with a possible D match to TRBD1 (6 bases). The V end lost 7 bases, the J end lost 6 bases, and 15 bases lay between the germline ends. Germline-derived CDR1 and CDR2 are GTSNPN and SVGIG (reference sequence). The CDR3 consists of 13 residues. The CDR3 DNA follows: TGTGCCTACCGCAGGGGTCCGCCCGGGGAGCTGTTTTTT. Residues: CAYRRGPPGELFF.